The clone carrying this T cell receptor (beta chain) showed up many times. Its specificity is unknown. The sample comes from a study of regulatory T cells in long-lasting Graves disease. Study-level background: To qualify as persistent, Graves' disease required over 5 years of antithyroid drugs with positive TSH receptor antibodies.

V was pared by 5 bases and J by 0 bases, with 11 bases between. The CDR3 totals 15 residues. Stated time point: persistent/refractory GD, antithyroid drugs over 5 years with positive TRAb. After RNA was extracted from PBMCs, the TCR library was made from it. An endocrinology unit in Xi'an, China, supplied the patients. Study-wide findings and caveats: Persistent disease preferred TRBV28, TRBJ1-2 and TRBJ2-5; new disease, TRBV20-1 and TRBJ2-1.

In building TCR beta libraries, iRepertoire HTBI primers were used together with Arm-PCR of CDR3 regions. Each CDR3 protein gets one entry after TCRdb re-called the multiplex PCR reads with MiXCR. Among 400,000 to 500,000 distinct CDR3 sequences listed, around 20% were seen once. The receptor was derived from a female donor with Graves disease. This chain links TRBV12-3 or TRBV12-4 with TRBJ1-5; D call uncertain. The material sequenced was peripheral blood mononuclear cells (PBMCs), taken when the disease was refractory, from a patient treated with antithyroid drugs. In DNA form, the CDR3 reads TGTGCCAGCAGTCCGGACGGAGGTAGCAATCAGCCCCAGCATTTT. Its translation: CASSPDGGSNQPQHF.